A selection of T cell receptor beta chains follows, all from one sample in a study of radiotherapy plus CTLA-4 blockade in lung cancer. TCRdb keeps only in-frame clones here, not all; method: immunoSEQ multiplex PCR. The sample has approximately 35,000 clones; 85% to 90% are singletons. Material: peripheral blood, obtained from a patient treated with radiotherapy plus ipilimumab. The source is a human donor with non-small cell lung cancer who had stable disease on radiotherapy plus ipilimumab. Each CDR3 is given with its conserved first and last residue. The order of the fields is D gene, V gene, clone size, J gene, CDR3 DNA, CDR3 protein. The D gene is left open where the match is weak. Rows may omit the clone size; those that give it use once, few, many or a size class.

>.|TRBV18|.|TRBJ1-4
TGTGCCAGCTCACGCTACAGGGAAAAACTGTTTTTT
CASSRYREKLFF
>TRBD1|TRBV7-8|few|TRBJ1-5
TGTGCCAGCAGCACAGGGGCCAGGCCGGGAAGTCATAACAATCAGCCCCAGCATTTT
CASSTGARPGSHNNQPQHF
>.|TRBV7-2|.|TRBJ2-5
TGTGCCAGCAGCCCTACCCTAGCCGTCCAAGAGACCCAGTACTTC
CASSPTLAVQETQYF
>.|TRBV5-1|.|TRBJ2-1
TGCGCCAGCAGCTTGCTTGATGAGCAGTTCTTC
CASSLLDEQFF
>TRBD2|TRBV4-3|.|TRBJ2-3
TGCGCCAGCAGCCAACCCACTAGCGGGGCCACACCAGATACGCAGTATTTT
CASSQPTSGATPDTQYF
>TRBD1|TRBV6-5|.|TRBJ1-4
TGTGCCAGCAGGCCGACAGGGGATAATGAAAAACTGTTTTTT
CASRPTGDNEKLFF
>TRBD2|TRBV13|.|TRBJ2-7
TGTGCCAGCAGCTTAAACGCCGGGACTAGCAGCGGCGAGCAGTACTTC
CASSLNAGTSSGEQYF
>.|TRBV4-3|.|TRBJ2-3
TGCGCCAGCAGCTTCGAGGGGGGGGCAGATACGCAGTATTTT
CASSFEGGADTQYF
>TRBD2|TRBV18|.|TRBJ2-7
TGTGCCAGCTCACCACAACCTAGCGGGAGACCCGAGCAGTACTTC
CASSPQPSGRPEQYF
>.|TRBV13|.|TRBJ1-6
TGTGCCAGCAGCTTAGGGGCAGGGCGAGGCTCACCCCTCCACTTT
CASSLGAGRGSPLHF
>TRBD1|TRBV5-1|once|TRBJ1-5
TGCGCCAGCAGTCCGACAGGGGGTGGCAATCAGCCCCAGCATTTT
CASSPTGGGNQPQHF
>TRBD2|TRBV7-3|.|TRBJ2-3
TGTGCCAGCAGCGCGACTAGCGGGAGGGCCAGGTCCCCAGATACGCAGTATTTT
CASSATSGRARSPDTQYF
>TRBD2|TRBV7-2|.|TRBJ2-4
TGTGCCAGCAGCTTAGGCGGGAGGGACATTCAGTACTTC
CASSLGGRDIQYF
>.|TRBV6-5|.|TRBJ2-2
TGTGCCAGCAGTTCCGTAGTCGGGGAGCTGTTTTTT
CASSSVVGELFF
>TRBD2|TRBV4-3|.|TRBJ2-7
TGCGCCAGCAGCCAAGATCTGGGACTAGCTATATACGAGCAGTACTTC
CASSQDLGLAIYEQYF
>TRBD2|TRBV7-2|once|TRBJ2-7
TGTGCCAGCAGCTTAGCGGGAGGGCGGCACGAGCAGTACTTC
CASSLAGGRHEQYF
>TRBD2|TRBV18|once|TRBJ2-1
TGTGCCAGCTCACCGGCGTCTAGCGGGAACAATGAGCAGTTCTTC
CASSPASSGNNEQFF
>TRBD1|TRBV12-5|.|TRBJ2-5
TGTGCTAGTGGCTTAGGGGGCTCAGAGACCCAGTACTTC
CASGLGGSETQYF
>TRBD1|TRBV19|.|TRBJ2-6
TGTGCCAGTAACGACAGGGGAGCTGGGGCCAACGTCCTGACTTTC
CASNDRGAGANVLTF
>TRBD2|TRBV5-1|.|TRBJ2-5
TGCGCCAGCAGCTTGGCCGGCGGGAGGCGGGAGACCCAGTACTTC
CASSLAGGRRETQYF
>TRBD2|TRBV7-6|.|TRBJ2-7
TGTGCCAGCAGCTCTCGGCAGGGACTAGCGGGAGTGTCGGCCTACGAGCAGTACTTC
CASSSRQGLAGVSAYEQYF
>TRBD1|TRBV9|.|TRBJ1-2
TGTGCCAGCAGCGTTGGTGAGGCAGGGGGCGGCTATGGCTACACCTTC
CASSVGEAGGGYGYTF
>.|TRBV19|.|TRBJ2-3
TGTGCCAGTAGTATAATCGGTCAGGGCAGCACAGATACGCAGTATTTT
CASSIIGQGSTDTQYF
>TRBD1|TRBV6-1|few|TRBJ1-5
TGTGCCAGTAGAGCGCCGGGACAGGGGACCCAGCCCCAGCATTTT
CASRAPGQGTQPQHF
>TRBD1|TRBV30|few|TRBJ2-3
TGTGCCTGGGACACTGGACAGGGAATAGATACGCAGTATTTT
CAWDTGQGIDTQYF
>TRBD2|TRBV7-6|.|TRBJ2-7
TGTGCCAGCAGCTTGGCGGGAGGGTCGTACGAGCAGTACTTC
CASSLAGGSYEQYF
>.|TRBV7-2|.|TRBJ1-5
TGTGCCAGCAGCCCCCGGGGTCTGAACAATCAGCCCCAGCATTTT
CASSPRGLNNQPQHF
>TRBD1|TRBV5-8|.|TRBJ1-5
TGTGCCAGCAGCTCCGGGACAGGTGGAAATCAGCCCCAGCATTTT
CASSSGTGGNQPQHF
>.|TRBV4-3|.|TRBJ1-2
TGCGCCAGCAGCCAAGGTGGGGCAGGGAATAACTATGGCTACACCTTC
CASSQGGAGNNYGYTF